This TCR beta chain was documented in a study of cytomegalovirus exposure and HLA in healthy donors. This cohort consisted of healthy bone marrow donors. The germline V gene has CDR1 SGHVS and CDR2 FQNEAQ. The CDR3 totals 17 residues. V was clipped by 0 bases and J by 6 bases; unmatched bases: 11. The study ran its PCR with 60 Vbeta and 13 Jbeta primers. Measured with immunoSEQ multiplex PCR; TCRdb has only the in-frame clones, and not every one. This sample has about 140,000 clones, with about 80% found just once. This chain uses TRBV7-8 with TRBJ2-5; 9 nucleotides align to TRBD2. This receptor was obtained from a man younger than 30 in good health and CMV-seronegative. The specimen was PBMCs. CDR3 DNA sequence: TGTGCCAGCAGCTTAGCGGGAGAAGCGGGGGGCGGGCAGACCCAGTACTTC. Protein product: CASSLAGEAGGGQTQYF. The variable domain in full, with the rest retrieved from reference TRBV7-8 and TRBJ2-5, is GAGVSQSPRYKVAKRGQDVALRCDPISGHVSLFWYQQALGQGPEFLTYFQNEAQLDKSGLPSDRFFAERPEGSVSTLKIQRTQQEDSAVYLCASSLAGEAGGGQTQYFGPGTRLLVL.